Listed below are T cell receptor beta chains from one sample, sequenced in a study of beta chain features in type 1 diabetes. TCRdb's copy holds only in-frame clones and misses some; the assay was immunoSEQ multiplex PCR. The table has a few hundred thousand clones, roughly 12% seen once. Sequenced input: naive CD4+ T cells from blood. These receptors were obtained from a young man in good health. The CDR3 runs from the conserved cysteine through the conserved F or W. A D gene is named only where the DNA matches it firmly. Expanded clones are given a class, and other clones once, few, many or no size at all.

D: TRBD1
V: TRBV10-3
J: TRBJ2-7
size: .
CDR3: CAIRLQGPSSYEQYF
DNA: TGTGCCATCAGACTACAGGGGCCCTCCAGTTACGAGCAGTACTTC

D: .
V: TRBV7-2
J: TRBJ1-3
size: few
CDR3: CASSPLAGLSGNTIYF
DNA: TGTGCCAGCAGCCCCCTTGCAGGACTCTCTGGAAACACCATATATTTT

D: TRBD2
V: TRBV5-6
J: TRBJ2-5
size: few
CDR3: CASSLDGGGAGETQYF
DNA: TGTGCCAGCAGCTTGGACGGCGGGGGGGCCGGGGAGACCCAGTACTTC

D: .
V: TRBV7-2
J: TRBJ1-5
size: few
CDR3: CASSLSPRGNQPQHF
DNA: TGTGCCAGCAGCTTAAGTCCCAGGGGCAATCAGCCCCAGCATTTT

D: .
V: TRBV15
J: TRBJ2-7
size: .
CDR3: CATSRDPGLYEQYF
DNA: TGTGCCACCAGCAGAGACCCGGGACTCTACGAGCAGTACTTC

D: TRBD1
V: TRBV9
J: TRBJ2-2
size: .
CDR3: CASSVVSGWGQGMTGELFF
DNA: TGTGCCAGCAGCGTAGTTTCCGGTTGGGGACAGGGGATGACCGGGGAGCTGTTTTTT

D: .
V: TRBV7-6
J: TRBJ2-7
size: .
CDR3: CASSLAAAYRVEQYF
DNA: TGTGCCAGCAGCTTAGCGGCGGCGTACAGGGTCGAGCAGTACTTC

D: .
V: TRBV7-2
J: TRBJ1-6
size: .
CDR3: CASSLGHRVGSPLHF
DNA: TGTGCCAGCAGCTTAGGGCACAGGGTTGGCTCACCCCTCCACTTT

D: TRBD1
V: TRBV19
J: TRBJ2-1
size: few
CDR3: CASSPSPGGEQFF
DNA: TGTGCCAGTAGTCCCTCCCCAGGGGGTGAGCAGTTCTTC

D: .
V: TRBV5-6
J: TRBJ1-5
size: .
CDR3: CASSPWSYSNQPQHF
DNA: TGTGCCAGCAGCCCCTGGAGTTATAGCAATCAGCCCCAGCATTTT

D: .
V: TRBV5-6
J: TRBJ1-1
size: few
CDR3: CASSYRQVNTEAFF
DNA: TGTGCCAGCAGCTATAGACAGGTGAACACTGAAGCTTTCTTT

D: TRBD1
V: TRBV4-2
J: TRBJ2-3
size: .
CDR3: CASSQEGTGVTDTQYF
DNA: TGTGCCAGCAGCCAAGAGGGGACAGGGGTCACAGATACGCAGTATTTT

D: .
V: TRBV7-8
J: TRBJ1-2
size: few
CDR3: CASSQEQGSYGYTF
DNA: TGTGCCAGCAGCCAGGAACAGGGTAGCTATGGCTACACCTTC

D: .
V: TRBV18
J: TRBJ1-1
size: .
CDR3: CASSPNRGGMNTEAFF
DNA: TGTGCCAGCTCACCAAACCGGGGAGGGATGAACACTGAAGCTTTCTTT

D: .
V: TRBV7-9
J: TRBJ2-2
size: .
CDR3: CASSFGQRDGELFF
DNA: TGTGCCAGCAGCTTCGGACAGAGGGACGGGGAGCTGTTTTTT

D: TRBD1
V: TRBV7-9
J: TRBJ1-1
size: .
CDR3: CASSFRVDRGDPNTEAFF
DNA: TGTGCCAGCAGCTTCCGGGTTGACAGGGGGGATCCGAACACTGAAGCTTTCTTT

D: TRBD1
V: TRBV9
J: TRBJ2-5
size: .
CDR3: CASSVGGQGQETQYF
DNA: TGTGCCAGCAGCGTAGGAGGACAGGGCCAAGAGACCCAGTACTTC

D: TRBD1
V: TRBV6-6
J: TRBJ1-2
size: .
CDR3: CASSRETGVYGYTF
DNA: TGTGCCAGCAGCCGGGAGACAGGGGTGTATGGCTACACCTTC

D: TRBD1
V: TRBV6-5
J: TRBJ1-1
size: .
CDR3: CASSASGGTTEAFF
DNA: TGTGCCAGCAGCGCCTCAGGGGGGACCACTGAAGCTTTCTTT

D: TRBD2
V: TRBV27
J: TRBJ2-7
size: few
CDR3: CASSWTSGPYEQYF
DNA: TGTGCCAGCAGTTGGACTAGCGGGCCCTACGAGCAGTACTTC

D: TRBD1
V: TRBV18
J: TRBJ1-5
size: few
CDR3: CASSLIGKGQGQVPQHF
DNA: TGTGCCAGCTCACTTATAGGAAAGGGACAGGGACAGGTGCCCCAGCATTTT

D: TRBD2
V: TRBV7-2
J: TRBJ2-5
size: few
CDR3: CASRRAGAGETQYF
DNA: TGTGCCAGCAGGCGAGCGGGAGCGGGGGAGACCCAGTACTTC

D: .
V: TRBV5-6
J: TRBJ1-1
size: few
CDR3: CASSLQPGGNTEAFF
DNA: TGTGCCAGCAGCTTACAGCCAGGAGGGAACACTGAAGCTTTCTTT

D: .
V: TRBV7-9
J: TRBJ2-3
size: few
CDR3: CASSLWAGLSPDTQYF
DNA: TGTGCCAGCAGCTTATGGGCGGGTTTGAGCCCAGATACGCAGTATTTT

D: .
V: TRBV2
J: TRBJ1-1
size: few
CDR3: CASSPRRGEAFF
DNA: TGTGCCAGCAGTCCGAGAAGGGGGGAAGCTTTCTTT

D: .
V: TRBV9
J: TRBJ2-5
size: .
CDR3: CASSVDPINQETQYF
DNA: TGTGCCAGCAGCGTAGATCCCATCAACCAAGAGACCCAGTACTTC

D: TRBD1
V: TRBV5-1
J: TRBJ1-1
size: .
CDR3: CASSLDRVGHTEAFF
DNA: TGCGCCAGCAGCCTAGACAGGGTTGGGCACACTGAAGCTTTCTTT

D: .
V: TRBV2
J: TRBJ2-7
size: few
CDR3: CASQGGEQYF
DNA: TGTGCCAGCCAGGGGGGAGAGCAGTACTTC

D: TRBD1
V: TRBV2
J: TRBJ1-1
size: few
CDR3: CAGGQGKTSEAFF
DNA: TGTGCCGGGGGACAGGGGAAGACCTCTGAAGCTTTCTTT

D: .
V: TRBV7-9
J: TRBJ2-5
size: many
CDR3: CASSRRQAQQETQYF
DNA: TGTGCCAGCAGTCGACGACAGGCTCAACAAGAGACCCAGTACTTC

D: TRBD2
V: TRBV7-9
J: TRBJ2-3
size: .
CDR3: CASRGLAGDRTTWDTQYF
DNA: TGTGCCAGCCGGGGGCTAGCGGGAGACCGAACCACGTGGGATACGCAGTATTTT

D: TRBD2
V: TRBV5-1
J: TRBJ2-7
size: .
CDR3: CASSQGGIAGGPREQYF
DNA: TGCGCCAGCAGCCAGGGGGGCATAGCGGGAGGGCCGCGGGAGCAGTACTTC

D: TRBD2
V: TRBV10-3
J: TRBJ2-1
size: few
CDR3: CAINERGEQFF
DNA: TGTGCCATCAACGAGCGGGGTGAGCAGTTCTTC

D: .
V: TRBV7-2
J: TRBJ2-5
size: few
CDR3: CASSSPGSVQETQYF
DNA: TGTGCCAGCAGCTCACCAGGGTCAGTACAAGAGACCCAGTACTTC

D: .
V: TRBV14
J: TRBJ2-1
size: .
CDR3: CASSLAGTSYNEQFF
DNA: TGTGCCAGCAGCCTTGCGGGGACCTCCTACAATGAGCAGTTCTTC

D: TRBD2
V: TRBV4-2
J: TRBJ2-3
size: .
CDR3: CASSQRGDHGTDTQYF
DNA: TGTGCCAGCAGCCAGCGGGGGGACCACGGCACAGATACGCAGTATTTT

D: TRBD1
V: TRBV28
J: TRBJ1-2
size: few
CDR3: CASSDRNYGYTF
DNA: TGTGCCAGCTCGGACAGGAACTATGGCTACACCTTC

D: .
V: TRBV30
J: TRBJ2-7
size: few
CDR3: CAWSLRAYRSEQYF
DNA: TGTGCCTGGAGCCTCCGGGCCTACAGGTCTGAGCAGTACTTC

D: TRBD2
V: TRBV30
J: TRBJ2-7
size: few
CDR3: CAWTSGGAHEQYF
DNA: TGTGCCTGGACTAGCGGGGGGGCCCACGAGCAGTACTTC

D: .
V: TRBV7-7
J: TRBJ2-1
size: .
CDR3: CASSLNRGLKDEQFF
DNA: TGTGCCAGCAGCTTAAATAGGGGCCTTAAGGATGAGCAGTTCTTC

D: TRBD1
V: TRBV28
J: TRBJ2-1
size: few
CDR3: CASSLTGRDEQFF
DNA: TGTGCCAGCAGTTTGACAGGGAGAGATGAGCAGTTCTTC

D: .
V: TRBV28
J: TRBJ2-7
size: .
CDR3: CASSSRGLQGGEQYF
DNA: TGTGCCAGCAGTTCCCGGGGCCTACAGGGTGGCGAGCAGTACTTC

D: .
V: TRBV9
J: TRBJ1-1
size: few
CDR3: CASSARTVKLFF
DNA: TGTGCCAGCAGCGCCCGGACAGTGAAGCTTTTCTTT

D: .
V: TRBV11-2
J: TRBJ2-3
size: few
CDR3: CASSPGLSTDTQYF
DNA: TGTGCCAGCAGCCCGGGACTCAGCACAGATACGCAGTATTTT

D: TRBD1
V: TRBV5-6
J: TRBJ1-2
size: few
CDR3: CASSPGGAGGNYGYTF
DNA: TGTGCCAGCAGCCCCGGAGGTGCAGGGGGCAACTATGGCTACACCTTC

D: .
V: TRBV9
J: TRBJ1-2
size: .
CDR3: CASSVGSGDGYTF
DNA: TGTGCCAGCAGCGTAGGGTCCGGAGATGGCTACACCTTC

D: TRBD1
V: TRBV5-1
J: TRBJ2-7
size: .
CDR3: CASSLGGQDSYEQYF
DNA: TGCGCCAGCAGCTTGGGGGGACAGGACTCCTACGAGCAGTACTTC

D: .
V: TRBV7-2
J: TRBJ2-7
size: few
CDR3: CASSPRVMTYEQYF
DNA: TGTGCCAGCAGCCCACGGGTTATGACCTACGAGCAGTACTTC

D: .
V: TRBV30
J: TRBJ2-5
size: .
CDR3: CAWRLLAGTGTQYF
DNA: TGTGCCTGGAGGCTCCTAGCGGGGACAGGGACCCAGTACTTC

D: TRBD2
V: TRBV28
J: TRBJ2-3
size: few
CDR3: CASSQAGSGGTDTQYF
DNA: TGTGCCAGCAGCCAAGCGGGGAGCGGGGGAACAGATACGCAGTATTTT

D: TRBD1
V: TRBV2
J: TRBJ2-6
size: .
CDR3: CASSKTGGISGANVLTF
DNA: TGTGCCAGCAGCAAAACAGGGGGGATATCTGGGGCCAACGTCCTGACTTTC

D: .
V: TRBV25-1
J: TRBJ2-2
size: .
CDR3: CASSEFGGGGTGELFF
DNA: TGTGCCAGCAGTGAATTCGGGGGTGGTGGCACCGGGGAGCTGTTTTTT

D: .
V: TRBV7-2
J: TRBJ2-7
size: many
CDR3: CASSLSRGYEQYF
DNA: TGTGCCAGCAGCTTATCCCGGGGCTACGAGCAGTACTTC

D: .
V: TRBV7-3
J: TRBJ1-3
size: .
CDR3: CASSSGPGNTIYF
DNA: TGTGCCAGCAGCTCTGGGCCTGGAAACACCATATATTTT

D: .
V: TRBV5-4
J: TRBJ2-1
size: few
CDR3: CASSLSRTRYNEQFF
DNA: TGTGCCAGCAGCTTGTCTCGAACCAGATACAATGAGCAGTTCTTC

D: TRBD2
V: TRBV11-2
J: TRBJ2-3
size: .
CDR3: CASSLSLAGRDTQYF
DNA: TGTGCCAGCAGCTTAAGTCTAGCGGGAAGGGATACGCAGTATTTT

D: .
V: TRBV11-2
J: TRBJ1-1
size: few
CDR3: CASNHRAGLTEAFF
DNA: TGTGCCAGCAACCACAGGGCTGGGTTAACTGAAGCTTTCTTT